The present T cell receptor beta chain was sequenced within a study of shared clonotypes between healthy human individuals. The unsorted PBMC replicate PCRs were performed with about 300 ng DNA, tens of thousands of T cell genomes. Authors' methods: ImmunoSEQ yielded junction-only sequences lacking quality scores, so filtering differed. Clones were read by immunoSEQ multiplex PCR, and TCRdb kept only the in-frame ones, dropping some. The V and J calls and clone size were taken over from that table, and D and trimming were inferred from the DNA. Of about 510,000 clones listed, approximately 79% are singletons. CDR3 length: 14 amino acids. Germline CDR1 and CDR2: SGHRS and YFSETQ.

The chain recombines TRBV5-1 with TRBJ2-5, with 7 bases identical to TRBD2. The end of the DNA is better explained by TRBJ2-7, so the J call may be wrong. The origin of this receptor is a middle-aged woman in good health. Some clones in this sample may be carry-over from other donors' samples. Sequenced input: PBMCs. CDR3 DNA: TGCGCCAGCAGCTTCTCCGGGACTACGGACGAGCAGTACTTC. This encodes CASSFSGTTDEQYF.